This TCR beta chain was sequenced in a study of blood T cells in healthy people across ages. Broader study findings: Whereas aged donors had fewer naive CD4+ cells, long-lived donors had more of them and higher diversity. A roughly linear age-dependent decrease characterized TCR beta diversity per million T cells.

On this clonotype itself: Its antigen is not identified. One junction end disagrees with the germline gene, perhaps due to a read error.

Next came a second PCR, run for about 7 to 11 cycles, which used a sample-barcoded 5' primer along with a J-beta primer mix. Every sample produced at least 2.5 million CDR3-containing paired-end reads. One entry per CDR3 protein results from TCRdb running MiXCR on the 5' RACE reads. Found here are 780,000 or so distinct CDR3 sequences, approximately 25% of them singletons; the top ten hold more than 3%. Germline V gene lookup returns CDR1 KGHSH and CDR2 LQKENI. The CDR3 loop spans 18 amino acids. These same data were also listed under a study on T cells of mothers and their children. This second study notes: A few healthy Caucasian mothers and their six children were the donors.

The source of this sequence is a boy aged 5-17 years in good health. The V and J genes are TRBV18 and TRBJ1-3; a possible D gene is TRBD1 (6 bases). The sample taken for sequencing was blood. CDR3 sequence (DNA): TGTGCCAGCTCACCAGTCTCACGACGGGGGCTTTCTGGATACACCATACATTTT. Its translation is CASSPVSRRGLSGYTIHF.